This is a list of T cell receptor beta chains from one sample in a study of control samples from healthy donors and cancer patients. TCRdb keeps only in-frame clones here, not all; method: immunoSEQ multiplex PCR. This repertoire includes approximately 190,000 clones. Sequencing was done on a sample of blood. The receptor source for this set is a woman younger than 45 in good health. CDR3s leave out the opening cysteine and the closing phenylalanine or tryptophan. Each record gives: V gene, J gene, CDR3 protein.

TRBV5-1	TRBJ1-2	ASSPTDFNYGYT
TRBV5-1	TRBJ1-2	ASSLDAPTNYGYT
TRBV28	TRBJ2-1	ASKVGVNEQF
TRBV25-1	TRBJ1-2	ASSKGGYGYT
TRBV11-2	TRBJ2-7	ASSFPDGVLLSSSYEQY
TRBV28	TRBJ1-5	ASSTDRFQPQH
TRBV7-8	TRBJ2-5	ASSLWRGASKETQY
TRBV4-3	TRBJ2-2	ASSRSGGAAGELF
TRBV3-1/TRBV3-2	TRBJ2-7	ASSRSSGGGTYEQY
TRBV6-6	TRBJ2-7	AVSQTSGGANYEQY
TRBV10-3	TRBJ1-2	AIMGRGDGYT
TRBV7-9	TRBJ1-3	ASSSQIEPGNTIY
TRBV7-8	TRBJ2-7	ASSSRPLGQGVNVGRLYEQY